These T cell receptor beta chains were read from a single sample in a study of cytomegalovirus exposure and HLA in healthy donors. TCRdb keeps only in-frame clones here, not all; method: immunoSEQ multiplex PCR. Counted here are roughly 150,000 clones, around 75% occurring once; the ten biggest clones make up about 7%. The sample was PBMCs. The origin of the receptors is a man aged 25-45 years in good health and CMV-seronegative. Both conserved end residues are part of each CDR3. The D gene is left open where the match is weak. Rows may omit the clone size; those that give it use once, few, many or a size class.

D gene	V gene	J gene	clone size	CDR3 DNA	CDR3 protein
-	TRBV19	TRBJ1-2	-	TGTGCCAGTAGTATGCGAGCCTATGGCTACACCTTC	CASSMRAYGYTF
-	TRBV6-5	TRBJ2-1	-	TGTGCCAGCAGTTACTCGAGCCGGGGGGCATACAATGAGCAGTTCTTC	CASSYSSRGAYNEQFF
TRBD1	TRBV9	TRBJ2-7	-	TGTGCCAGCAGCGTAGGGACAGGGGGCGACGAGCAGTACTTC	CASSVGTGGDEQYF
-	TRBV6-5	TRBJ2-2	-	TGTGCCAGCAGTTACTCAGCCGGGTACACCGGGGAGCTGTTTTTT	CASSYSAGYTGELFF
TRBD2	TRBV28	TRBJ2-5	-	TGTGCCAGCAGTCTGCAAGGGTGGCTAGCGGGAGGTGAGACCCAGTACTTC	CASSLQGWLAGGETQYF
TRBD1	TRBV5-1	TRBJ1-1	few	TGCGCCAGCAGCCCCGTAGACAGGGCCCAAGCTTTCTTT	CASSPVDRAQAFF
-	TRBV5-1	TRBJ2-1	-	TGCGCCAGCAGGAGGTCGGGGGCCTACAATGAGCAGTTCTTC	CASRRSGAYNEQFF
TRBD1	TRBV28	TRBJ1-1	-	TGTGCCAGCAGTGGGGACAGAGTTGAAGCTTTCTTT	CASSGDRVEAFF
TRBD1	TRBV28	TRBJ2-1	-	TGTGCCAGCAGTCTCCAGGGGGTGACCTACAATGAGCAGTTCTTC	CASSLQGVTYNEQFF
-	TRBV7-2	TRBJ1-5	-	TGTGCCAGCAGCCCCTGGACTGGATCGAATCAGCCCCAGCATTTT	CASSPWTGSNQPQHF
TRBD1	TRBV6-5	TRBJ2-3	-	TGTGCCAGCCGGGACAGGGCAGATACGCAGTATTTT	CASRDRADTQYF
TRBD1	TRBV5-4	TRBJ2-5	-	TGTGCCAGCAGCCGGGACAGGGAAGAGACCCAGTACTTC	CASSRDREETQYF
-	TRBV21-1	TRBJ1-6	once	TGTGCCAGCAGGGACTCGACAGGGGAGGGTTTTTCACCCCTCCACTTT	CASRDSTGEGFSPLHF
TRBD1	TRBV7-7	TRBJ1-4	once	TGTGCCAGCAGCTTAGTTTTAGAGGGGGCAAATGAAAAACTGTTTTTT	CASSLVLEGANEKLFF
TRBD2	TRBV28	TRBJ2-7	-	TGTGCCAGCAGTTTTGCGGGAGAGACCTACGAGCAGTACTTC	CASSFAGETYEQYF
TRBD2	TRBV11-2	TRBJ2-1	-	TGTGCCAGCAGCTTATGGAGACTAGCGGGACAAATCTCCTACAATGAGCAGTTCTTC	CASSLWRLAGQISYNEQFF
-	TRBV7-8	TRBJ1-5	-	TGTGCCAGCAGCTTAGCGATGGGAAAGGGGGGCAATCAGCCCCAGCATTTT	CASSLAMGKGGNQPQHF
TRBD2	TRBV7-8	TRBJ2-2	-	TGTGCCAGCAGCCCCTTAGCGGGATCGAACACCGGGGAGCTGTTTTTT	CASSPLAGSNTGELFF
-	TRBV2	TRBJ1-2	-	TGTGCCAGCAGTCAGGACAGTAACTATGGCTACACCTTC	CASSQDSNYGYTF